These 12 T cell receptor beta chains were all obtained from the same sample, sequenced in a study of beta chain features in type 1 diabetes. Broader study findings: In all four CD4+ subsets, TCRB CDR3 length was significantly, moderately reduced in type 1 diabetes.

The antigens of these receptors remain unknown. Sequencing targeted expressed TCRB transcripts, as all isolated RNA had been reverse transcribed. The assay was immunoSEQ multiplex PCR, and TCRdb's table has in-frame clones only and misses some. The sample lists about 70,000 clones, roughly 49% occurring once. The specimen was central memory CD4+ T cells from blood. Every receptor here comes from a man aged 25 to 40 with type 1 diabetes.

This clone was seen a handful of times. Here the CDR3 DNA reads TGTGCCAGCAGCTTCCGGGACAGGGGCGGCGAGCAGTACTTC. It translates to CASSFRDRGGEQYF. The chain couples TRBV7-9 to TRBJ2-7; 10 nucleotides match TRBD1. J lost 6 bases, V lost 3 bases, and 5 bases had no gene match. CDR1 is SEHNR and CDR2 is FQNEAQ in the germline V gene (reference sequence). CDR3 length equals 14 residues.

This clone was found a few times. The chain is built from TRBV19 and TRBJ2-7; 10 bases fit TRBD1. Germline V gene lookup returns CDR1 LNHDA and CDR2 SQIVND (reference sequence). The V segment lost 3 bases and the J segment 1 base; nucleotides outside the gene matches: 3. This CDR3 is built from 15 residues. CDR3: CASSIGGQGSYEQYF. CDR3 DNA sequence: TGTGCCAGTAGTATCGGGGGACAGGGGTCCTACGAGCAGTACTTC.

CDR3 in DNA: TGTGCCAGCAGCGTGGGGGGAGGGGGGACTAATGAAAAACTGTTTTTT. Translating it yields CASSVGGGGTNEKLFF. This chain joins TRBV28 and TRBJ1-4; weak D call: TRBD1 (6 bases). The V gene's germline CDR1 is MDHEN and CDR2 SYDVKM. Deletions cut 6 bases from V and 2 bases from J, with 16 bases between. The CDR3 covers 16 residues.

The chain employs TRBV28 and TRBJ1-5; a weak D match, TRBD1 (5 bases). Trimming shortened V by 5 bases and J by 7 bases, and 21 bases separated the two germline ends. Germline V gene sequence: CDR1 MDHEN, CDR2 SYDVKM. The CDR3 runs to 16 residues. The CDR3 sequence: CASSDKAGTQGQPQHF. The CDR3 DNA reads TGTGCCAGCAGTGATAAGGCCGGGACTCAAGGCCAGCCCCAGCATTTT.

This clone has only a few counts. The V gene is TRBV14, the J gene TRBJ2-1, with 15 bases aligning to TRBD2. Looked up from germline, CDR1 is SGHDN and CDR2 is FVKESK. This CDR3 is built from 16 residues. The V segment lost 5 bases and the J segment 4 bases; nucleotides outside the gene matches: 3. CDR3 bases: TGTGCCAGCAGCTATGGACTAGCGGGAGGGTACAATGAGCAGTTCTTC. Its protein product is CASSYGLAGGYNEQFF.

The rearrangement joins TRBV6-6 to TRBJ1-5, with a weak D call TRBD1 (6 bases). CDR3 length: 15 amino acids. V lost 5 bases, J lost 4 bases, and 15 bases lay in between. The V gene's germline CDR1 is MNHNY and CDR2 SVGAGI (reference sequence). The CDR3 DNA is TGTGCCAGCAGTCTCGGACAGAGATTGAATCAGCCCCAGCATTTT. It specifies CASSLGQRLNQPQHF.

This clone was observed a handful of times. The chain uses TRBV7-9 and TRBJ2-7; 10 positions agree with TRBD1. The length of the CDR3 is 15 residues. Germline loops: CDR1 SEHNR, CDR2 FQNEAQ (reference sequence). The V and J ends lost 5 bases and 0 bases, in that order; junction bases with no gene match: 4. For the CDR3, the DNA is TGTGCCAGCAGCGGGGACAGGGGAGGCTCCTACGAGCAGTACTTC. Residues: CASSGDRGGSYEQYF.

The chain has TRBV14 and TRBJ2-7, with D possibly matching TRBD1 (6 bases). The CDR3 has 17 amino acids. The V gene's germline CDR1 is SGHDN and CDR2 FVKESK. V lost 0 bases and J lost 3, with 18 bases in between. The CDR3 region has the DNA TGTGCCAGCAGCCAAGATAGTTTACAGGGTGGGGGCTACGAGCAGTACTTC. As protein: CASSQDSLQGGGYEQYF.

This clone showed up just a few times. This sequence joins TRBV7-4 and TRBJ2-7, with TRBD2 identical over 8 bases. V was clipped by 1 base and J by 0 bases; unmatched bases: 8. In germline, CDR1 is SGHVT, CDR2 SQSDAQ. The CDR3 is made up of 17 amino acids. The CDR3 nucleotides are TGTGCCAGCAGCTTAGAGGGTTGCGGGGGGCCCTCCTACGAGCAGTACTTC. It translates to CASSLEGCGGPSYEQYF. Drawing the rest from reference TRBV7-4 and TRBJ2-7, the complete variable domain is GAGVSQSPRYKVAKRGRDVALRCDSISGHVTLYWYRQTLGQGSEVLTYSQSDAQRDKSGRPSGRFSAERPERSVSTLKIQRTEQGDSAVYLCASSLEGCGGPSYEQYFGPGTRLTVT.

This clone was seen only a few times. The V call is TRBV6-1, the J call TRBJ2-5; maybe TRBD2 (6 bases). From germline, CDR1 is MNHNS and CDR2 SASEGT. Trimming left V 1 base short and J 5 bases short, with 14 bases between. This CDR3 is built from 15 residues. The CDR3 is CASSEGTTGTETQYF. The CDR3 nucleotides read TGTGCCAGCAGTGAAGGGACTACCGGGACTGAGACCCAGTACTTC.

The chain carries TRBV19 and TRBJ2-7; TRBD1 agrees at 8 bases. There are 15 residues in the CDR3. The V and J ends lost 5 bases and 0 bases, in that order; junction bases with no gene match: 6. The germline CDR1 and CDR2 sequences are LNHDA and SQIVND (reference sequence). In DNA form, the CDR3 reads TGTGCCAGTAGTGGCAGACAGGGGAGCTCCTACGAGCAGTACTTC. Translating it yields CASSGRQGSSYEQYF.

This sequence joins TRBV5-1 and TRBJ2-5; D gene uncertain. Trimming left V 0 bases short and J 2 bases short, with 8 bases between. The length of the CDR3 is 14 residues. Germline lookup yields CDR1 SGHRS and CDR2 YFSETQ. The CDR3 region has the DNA TGCGCCAGCAGCTTGGGGCAGTTACAAGAGACCCAGTACTTC. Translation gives CASSLGQLQETQYF.